The present T cell receptor beta chain was sequenced within a study of blood T cell repertoires in COVID-19. Study information: COVID-19 samples, acute and convalescent, were from the United States, Italy and Spain. T cells, B-cell-depleted T cells, or PBMCs provided the cDNA or gDNA that served as material.

This clone appeared a few times. As handled by the study authors: It was from reference gene primer amplification that nucleated cell counts were estimated. The method was immunoSEQ multiplex PCR; TCRdb's version includes in-frame clones alone and lacks a portion of them. V, J and clone size derive from that table, while D and trimming were established from the DNA sequence. This table holds 96,000 or so clones, roughly 89% found once. CDR3 length: 12 amino acids. Germline loops: CDR1 SGHRS, CDR2 YFSETQ. V was shortened by 3 bases and J by 8 bases, with 11 bases between the two germline ends. This TCR derives from a human donor with COVID-19, enrolled during active disease. The donor label of this sample is uncertain. This chain joins TRBV5-1 and TRBJ1-2, with unresolved D. Material: peripheral blood. CDR3 in amino acids: CASSYGEHGYTF. CDR3 bases: TGCGCCAGCAGCTACGGGGAGCACGGCTACACCTTC. The full variable domain, its missing parts supplied by reference TRBV5-1 and TRBJ1-2, is KAGVTQTPRYLIKTRGQQVTLSCSPISGHRSVSWYQQTPGQGLQFLFEYFSETQRNKGNFPGRFSGRQFSNSRSEMNVSTLELGDSALYLCASSYGEHGYTFGSGTRLTVV.